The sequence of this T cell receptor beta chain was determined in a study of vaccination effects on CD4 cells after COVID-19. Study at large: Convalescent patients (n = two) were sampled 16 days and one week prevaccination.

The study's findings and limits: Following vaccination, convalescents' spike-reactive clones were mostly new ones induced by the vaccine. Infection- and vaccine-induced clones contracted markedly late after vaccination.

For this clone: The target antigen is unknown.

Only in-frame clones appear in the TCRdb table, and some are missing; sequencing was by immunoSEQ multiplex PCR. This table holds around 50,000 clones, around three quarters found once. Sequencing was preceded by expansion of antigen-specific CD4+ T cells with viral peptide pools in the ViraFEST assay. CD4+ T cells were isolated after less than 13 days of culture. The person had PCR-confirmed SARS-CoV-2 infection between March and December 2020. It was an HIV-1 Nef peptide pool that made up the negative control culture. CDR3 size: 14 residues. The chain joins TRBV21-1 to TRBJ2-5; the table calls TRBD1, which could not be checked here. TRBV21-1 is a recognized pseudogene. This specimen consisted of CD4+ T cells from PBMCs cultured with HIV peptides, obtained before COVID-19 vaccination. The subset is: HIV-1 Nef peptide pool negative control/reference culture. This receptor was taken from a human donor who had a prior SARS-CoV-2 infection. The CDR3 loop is CASSKGQWTETQYF. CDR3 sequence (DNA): TGTGCCAGCAGCAAGGGACAGTGGACGGAGACCCAGTACTTC.